This T cell receptor (beta chain) was profiled in a study of OX40 agonist ivuxolimab in advanced cancers. Study overall: Every 2 weeks, patients got intravenous ivuxolimab at one of six dose levels (0.01-10 mg/kg).

Cycle 7 day 1, cycle 4 day 1, and baseline were the timepoints at which blood was sampled. Sequenced by immunoSEQ multiplex PCR; TCRdb stores in-frame clones only, minus some. This sample has around 64,000 clones, with approximately 84% found just once. V was shortened by 1 base and J by 0 bases, with 6 bases between the two germline ends. The length of the CDR3 is 15 residues. In germline, CDR1 is LNHDA, CDR2 SQIVND (reference sequence). The genes are TRBV19 and TRBJ2-2; D remains ambiguous. The sequence came from an adult with an advanced solid tumor such as melanoma, head and neck, liver or kidney cancer. This specimen consisted of CD4+ or CD8+ T cells sorted from blood, obtained in a trial of the OX40 agonist ivuxolimab. CDR3 sequence reads: CASSIGGPNTGELFF. The DNA for the CDR3 is TGTGCCAGTAGTATAGGGGGTCCGAACACCGGGGAGCTGTTTTTT.